These 20 T cell receptor beta chains were sequenced from one sample in a study of blood T cell repertoires in COVID-19. Profiled with immunoSEQ multiplex PCR; TCRdb holds only in-frame clones, not every one. The sample yields about 180,000 clones, about 86% seen once. The sequenced sample was peripheral blood. The source of these receptors is a man aged 50 to 60 with active or convalescent COVID-19.

This chain uses TRBV24-1 with TRBJ2-4, with a tentative D call TRBD2 (5 bases). The CDR3 has 14 amino acids. The germline gives CDR1 KGHDR, CDR2 SFDVKD. Trimming removed 3 bases at V and 10 bases at J, with 15 bases between. The CDR3 DNA is TGTGCCACCAGTGATGAGGGTCCCCCGGGAATTCAGTACTTC. Protein: CATSDEGPPGIQYF.

This clone appeared a few times. V is TRBV9 and J is TRBJ2-1; TRBD2 matches at 9 bases. Losses at the gene ends were 1 base for V and 3 bases for J; bases not matched to a gene: 2. Per the germline V gene, CDR1 is SGDLS and CDR2 is YYNGEE. CDR3 length equals 15 residues. CDR3 sequence: CASSVSSGVYNEQFF. Here the CDR3 DNA reads TGTGCCAGCAGCGTATCTAGCGGGGTCTACAATGAGCAGTTCTTC.

The chain carries TRBV3-1 (or the pseudogene TRBV3-2) and TRBJ2-7; D perhaps matches TRBD1 (6 bases). Germline CDR1 and CDR2: LGHDT and YNNKEL (reference sequence). V lost 5 bases, J lost 9 bases, and 14 bases lay in between. CDR3 size: 12 residues. CDR3 nucleotides: TGTGCCAGCAGCACCAACAGGGCATGGCAGTACTTC. Residues: CASSTNRAWQYF.

The chain's CDR3 is CASSFRGGVFDEQYF. CDR3 nucleotides: TGTGCCAGCAGCTTCCGGGGAGGGGTGTTCGACGAGCAGTACTTC. V is TRBV7-9 and J is TRBJ2-7; 7 nucleotides agree with TRBD2. Losses at the gene ends were 3 bases for V and 5 bases for J; bases not matched to a gene: 10. This CDR3 is 15 amino acids long. Germline V CDR1 and CDR2: SEHNR, FQNEAQ (reference sequence). Together with reference TRBV7-9 and TRBJ2-7, the CDR3 gives the full variable domain: DTGVSQNPRHKITKRGQNVTFRCDPISEHNRLYWYRQTLGQGPEFLTYFQNEAQLEKSRLLSDRFSAERPKGSFSTLEIQRTEQGDSAMYLCASSFRGGVFDEQYFGPGTRLTVT.

The CDR3 loop is CAISESGRNINQPQHF. The CDR3 bases are TGTGCCATCAGTGAGTCCGGGAGGAACATCAATCAGCCCCAGCATTTT. V gene TRBV10-3 combines with J gene TRBJ1-5; D not resolved. Between the trimmed V and J ends, which lost 0 bases and 3 bases, there was a span of 12 bases. There are 16 residues in the CDR3. CDR1 is ENHRY and CDR2 is SYGVKD in the germline V gene.

In DNA, the CDR3 is TGTGCCTGGAGTCGGGGGACTAGCGGGAGGTCCGGGGGGACCCAGTACTTC. Its protein is CAWSRGTSGRSGGTQYF. The gene calls are TRBV30 and TRBJ2-5; TRBD2 matches at 15 bases. CDR1 is GTSNPN, CDR2 SVGIG, per germline (reference sequence). This CDR3 spans 17 amino acids. With 2 bases clipped from V and 7 bases from J, the junction kept 11 bases outside the gene matches.

This chain connects TRBV3-1 (or the pseudogene TRBV3-2) to TRBJ2-7; 9 bases map to TRBD1. Germline V lookup: CDR1 LGHDT, CDR2 YNNKEL (reference sequence). The CDR3 spans 15 residues. V was pared by 4 bases and J by 4 bases, with 8 bases of the junction left unmatched. The CDR3 bases are TGTGCCAGCAGCCTTAGACAGGGGGTCTCGTACGAGCAGTACTTC. Translating gives CASSLRQGVSYEQYF.

V is TRBV11-3 and J is TRBJ2-3; D is undetermined. The ends were cut back, 1 base at V and 4 bases at J, with 9 bases in the middle. The length of the CDR3 is 14 residues. CDR1 SGHNT and CDR2 YENEEA come from the germline V gene. As DNA, the CDR3 is TGTGCCAGCAGCTTAGGTGCGGAAGCAGATACGCAGTATTTT. Translated, it gives CASSLGAEADTQYF.

This chain joins TRBV5-5 and TRBJ2-6; a possible D gene is TRBD2 (7 bases). The CDR3 runs 20 residues. Per germline, CDR1 SGHKS and CDR2 YYEKEE (reference sequence). Trimming took 0 bases from V and 0 from J, leaving 19 bases between them. The CDR3 loop reads CASSLVWEGGYFSGANVLTF. The CDR3 bases are TGTGCCAGCAGCTTGGTTTGGGAGGGGGGCTACTTCTCTGGGGCCAACGTCCTGACTTTC.

V usage is TRBV11-2 and J usage is TRBJ2-5; 8 bases agree with TRBD2. Germline values: CDR1 SGHAT, CDR2 FQNNGV. After removal of 0 bases from V and 7 bases from J, the junction contained 10 bases not matched to a gene. There are 16 residues in the CDR3. CDR3: CASSLEWRGAPRTQYF. The CDR3 DNA follows: TGTGCCAGCAGCTTAGAGTGGCGGGGGGCCCCGCGGACCCAGTACTTC.

The rearrangement uses TRBV4-2 and TRBJ1-5, with 7 bases fitting TRBD1. Losses at the gene ends were 0 bases for V and 7 bases for J; bases not matched to a gene: 9. The CDR3 covers 16 residues. CDR1 is LGHNA, CDR2 YNFKEQ, per germline. CDR3 region: CASSQEPGQAGQPQHF. The CDR3 bases are TGTGCCAGCAGCCAAGAACCTGGACAGGCCGGCCAGCCCCAGCATTTT.

This clone was recorded many times. The rearrangement links TRBV7-9 to TRBJ2-1; 8 nucleotides match TRBD2. Trimming cost V 3 bases and J 7 bases; bases outside gene matches: 8. Germline V CDR1 and CDR2: SEHNR, FQNEAQ (reference sequence). The CDR3 contains 15 residues. CDR3 residues: CASSFGAGDYNEQFF. The CDR3 region has the DNA TGTGCCAGCAGCTTCGGAGCGGGAGACTATAATGAGCAGTTCTTC. Full variable domain (rest looked up from reference TRBV7-9 and TRBJ2-1): DTGVSQNPRHKITKRGQNVTFRCDPISEHNRLYWYRQTLGQGPEFLTYFQNEAQLEKSRLLSDRFSAERPKGSFSTLEIQRTEQGDSAMYLCASSFGAGDYNEQFFGPGTRLTVL.

The chain uses TRBV5-6 and TRBJ2-1, with 8 bases matching TRBD1. Germline V gene lookup returns CDR1 SGHDT and CDR2 YYEEEE. Trimming cost V 3 bases and J 6 bases; bases outside gene matches: 2. The CDR3 is made up of 13 amino acids. CDR3 DNA sequence: TGTGCCAGCAGCTATACAGGGGGCAATGAGCAGTTCTTC. Translation gives CASSYTGGNEQFF. Drawing the rest from reference TRBV5-6 and TRBJ2-1, the complete variable domain is DAGVTQSPTHLIKTRGQQVTLRCSPKSGHDTVSWYQQALGQGPQFIFQYYEEEERQRGNFPDRFSGHQFPNYSSELNVNALLLGDSALYLCASSYTGGNEQFFGPGTRLTVL.

This chain uses TRBV5-1 with TRBJ2-7; D perhaps matches TRBD1 (7 bases). Trimming removed 1 base at V and 2 bases at J, with 10 bases between. This CDR3 is built from 14 residues. The germline CDR1 and CDR2 sequences are SGHRS and YFSETQ. CDR3 region: CASSLQGGPYEQYF. CDR3 DNA sequence: TGCGCCAGCAGCTTGCAGGGGGGCCCCTACGAGCAGTACTTC.

The V gene is TRBV28, the J gene TRBJ2-2; a weak D match, TRBD2 (6 bases). Between the trimmed V and J ends, which lost 2 bases and 5 bases, there was a span of 15 bases. The germline CDR1 and CDR2 sequences are MDHEN and SYDVKM. CDR3 length equals 16 residues. The CDR3 DNA reads as TGTGCCAGCAGTTTAGGGGGGTGGTACTCTACCGGGGAGCTGTTTTTT. Its translation is CASSLGGWYSTGELFF.

The CDR3 region has the DNA TGCGCCAGCAGCCCGAGGACTAGCGGGGCCTACGAGCAGTACTTC. Protein sequence: CASSPRTSGAYEQYF. V gene TRBV5-1 combines with J gene TRBJ2-7; the match to TRBD2 covers 12 bases. The CDR3 totals 15 residues. Germline loops: CDR1 SGHRS, CDR2 YFSETQ. After removal of 4 bases from V and 2 bases from J, the junction contained 4 bases not matched to a gene.

This clone was recorded a few times. The V gene is TRBV7-6, the J gene TRBJ2-1; tentatively, D is TRBD2 (5 bases). This CDR3 has 13 amino acids. V lost 5 bases, J lost 3 bases, and 8 bases lay in between. Germline V gene data show CDR1 as SGHVS and CDR2 as FNYEAQ. The CDR3 region has the DNA TGTGCCAGCAGCCTAACTAGCTACAATGAGCAGTTCTTC. This translates into CASSLTSYNEQFF.

The chain carries TRBV12-3 or TRBV12-4 and TRBJ2-5; the D gene is possibly TRBD2 (5 bases). This CDR3 has 13 amino acids. V was cut by 8 bases and J by 0 bases, with 10 bases left in between. The CDR3 is CASLSGYQETQYF. CDR3 in DNA: TGTGCCAGCCTAAGCGGATACCAAGAGACCCAGTACTTC.

The V gene is TRBV25-1, the J gene TRBJ1-4; no definite D call. This CDR3 comprises 15 residues. CDR1 and CDR2 from the germline V gene are MGHDK and SYGVNS. V was shortened by 3 bases and J by 5 bases, with 13 bases between the two germline ends. The CDR3 loop is CASSEPSGLNEKLFF. Written as DNA, the CDR3 is TGTGCCAGCAGTGAGCCAAGTGGGCTCAATGAAAAACTGTTTTTT.

The V call is TRBV7-2, the J call TRBJ2-7; maybe TRBD2 (5 bases). Germline assignment: CDR1 SGHTA and CDR2 FQGNSA. The CDR3 is 15 residues long. The ends were cut back, 1 base at V and 3 bases at J, with 13 bases in the middle. The CDR3 protein is CASSLVDGMGYEQYF. The DNA for the CDR3 is TGTGCCAGCAGCTTAGTTGACGGGATGGGCTACGAGCAGTACTTC.